A selection of T cell receptor beta chains follows, all from one sample in a study of cytomegalovirus exposure and HLA in healthy donors. Measured with immunoSEQ multiplex PCR; TCRdb has only the in-frame clones, and not every one. The data show fewer than 130,000 clones, about 74% seen once. The sample comprised PBMCs. The receptors here all came from a female donor in good health and CMV-seropositive. Both conserved end residues are part of each CDR3. A D gene is named only where the DNA matches it firmly. Size tells how often a clone was seen (once, few, many) or the class of an expanded clone, and some rows leave it out.

TRBJ2-2 TRBD1 . TRBV9 CASSARGTGGLGELFF TGTGCCAGCAGCGCTCGGGGGACAGGGGGCCTCGGGGAGCTGTTTTTT
TRBJ2-7 TRBD1 . TRBV6-1 CASTRRTGNNYEQYF TGTGCCAGCACCAGACGGACAGGGAACAACTACGAGCAGTACTTC
TRBJ1-1 TRBD1 . TRBV15 CATSTGTENTEAFF TGTGCCACCAGCACTGGGACAGAGAACACTGAAGCTTTCTTT
TRBJ1-5 TRBD1 once TRBV18 CASSPVPTGVQPQHF TGTGCCAGCTCACCTGTCCCGACAGGGGTTCAGCCCCAGCATTTT
TRBJ2-5 . . TRBV27 CASSPGFVETQYF TGTGCCAGCAGTCCGGGATTTGTGGAGACCCAGTACTTC
TRBJ2-7 . . TRBV6-1 CASSETGSVYEQYF TGTGCCAGCAGTGAGACAGGAAGTGTCTACGAGCAGTACTTC
TRBJ2-1 TRBD2 . TRBV30 CAWSRGTSGLNEQFF TGTGCCTGGAGCCGGGGGACTAGCGGTCTCAATGAGCAGTTCTTC
TRBJ1-2 TRBD1 . TRBV4-3 CASSQRTGESGYTF TGCGCCAGCAGCCAGCGGACAGGGGAAAGTGGCTACACCTTC
TRBJ1-2 TRBD1 . TRBV28 CASSLSKGAGNYGYTF TGTGCCAGCAGTTTATCCAAGGGGGCGGGTAACTATGGCTACACCTTC
TRBJ2-1 . . TRBV10-2 CASSESRALATYNEQFF TGCGCCAGCAGTGAGTCGAGGGCATTAGCGACGTACAATGAGCAGTTCTTC